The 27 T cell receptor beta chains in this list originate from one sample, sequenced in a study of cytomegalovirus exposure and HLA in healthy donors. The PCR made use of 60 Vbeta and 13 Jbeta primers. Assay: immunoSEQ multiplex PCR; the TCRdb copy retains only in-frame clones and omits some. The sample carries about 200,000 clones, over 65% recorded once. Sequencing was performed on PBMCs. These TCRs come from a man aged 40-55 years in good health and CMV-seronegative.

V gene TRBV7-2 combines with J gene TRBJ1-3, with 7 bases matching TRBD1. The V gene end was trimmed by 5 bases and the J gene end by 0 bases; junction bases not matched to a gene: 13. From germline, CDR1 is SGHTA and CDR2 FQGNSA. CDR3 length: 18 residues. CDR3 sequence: CASSLYRTGSLSGNTIYF. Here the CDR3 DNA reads TGTGCCAGCAGCCTATACAGGACAGGATCACTCTCTGGAAACACCATATATTTT.

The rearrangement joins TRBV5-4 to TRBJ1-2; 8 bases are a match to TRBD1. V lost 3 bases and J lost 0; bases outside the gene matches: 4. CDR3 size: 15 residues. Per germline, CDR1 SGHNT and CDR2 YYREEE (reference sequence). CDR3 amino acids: CASSSVTGANYGYTF. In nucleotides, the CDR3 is TGTGCCAGCAGCTCGGTGACAGGGGCTAACTATGGCTACACCTTC. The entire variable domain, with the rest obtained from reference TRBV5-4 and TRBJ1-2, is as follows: ETGVTQSPTHLIKTRGQQVTLRCSSQSGHNTVSWYQQALGQGPQFIFQYYREEENGRGNFPPRFSGLQFPNYSSELNVNALELDDSALYLCASSSVTGANYGYTFGSGTRLTVV.

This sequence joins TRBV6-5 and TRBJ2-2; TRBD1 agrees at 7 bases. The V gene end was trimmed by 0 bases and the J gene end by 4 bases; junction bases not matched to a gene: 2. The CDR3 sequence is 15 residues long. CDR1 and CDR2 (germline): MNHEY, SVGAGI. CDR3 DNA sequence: TGTGCCAGCAGTTACTCAGCAGGGGGCACCGGGGAGCTGTTTTTT. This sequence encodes CASSYSAGGTGELFF.

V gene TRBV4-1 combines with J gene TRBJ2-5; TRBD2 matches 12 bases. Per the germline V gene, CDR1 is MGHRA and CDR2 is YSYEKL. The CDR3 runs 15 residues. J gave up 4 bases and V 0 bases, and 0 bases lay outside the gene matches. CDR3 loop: CASSQEGLAGETQYF. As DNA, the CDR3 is TGCGCCAGCAGCCAAGAGGGACTAGCGGGAGAGACCCAGTACTTC.

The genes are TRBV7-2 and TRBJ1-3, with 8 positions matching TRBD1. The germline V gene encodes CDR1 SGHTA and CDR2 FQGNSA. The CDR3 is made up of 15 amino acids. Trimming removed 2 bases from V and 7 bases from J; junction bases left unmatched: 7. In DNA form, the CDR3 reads TGTGCCAGCAGCTTAATGACAGGGGTGGTGAACACCATATATTTT. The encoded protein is CASSLMTGVVNTIYF.

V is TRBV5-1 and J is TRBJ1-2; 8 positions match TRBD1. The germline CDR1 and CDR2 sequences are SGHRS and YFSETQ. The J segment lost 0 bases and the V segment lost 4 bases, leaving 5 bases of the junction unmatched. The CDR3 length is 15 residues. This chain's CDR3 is CASSPQTGANYGYTF. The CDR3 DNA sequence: TGCGCCAGCAGCCCGCAGACAGGGGCTAACTATGGCTACACCTTC.

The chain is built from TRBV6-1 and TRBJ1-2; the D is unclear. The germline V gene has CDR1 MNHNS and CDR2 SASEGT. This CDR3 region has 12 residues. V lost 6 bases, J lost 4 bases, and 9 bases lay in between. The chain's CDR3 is CASSNIPYGYTF. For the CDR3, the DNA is TGTGCCAGCAGCAACATTCCCTATGGCTACACCTTC.

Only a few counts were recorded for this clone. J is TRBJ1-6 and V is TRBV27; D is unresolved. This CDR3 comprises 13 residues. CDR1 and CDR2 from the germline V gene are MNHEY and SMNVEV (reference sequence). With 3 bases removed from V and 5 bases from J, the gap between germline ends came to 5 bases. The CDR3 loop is CASSFQNNSPLHF. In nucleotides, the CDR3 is TGTGCCAGCAGTTTTCAGAATAATTCACCCCTCCACTTT.

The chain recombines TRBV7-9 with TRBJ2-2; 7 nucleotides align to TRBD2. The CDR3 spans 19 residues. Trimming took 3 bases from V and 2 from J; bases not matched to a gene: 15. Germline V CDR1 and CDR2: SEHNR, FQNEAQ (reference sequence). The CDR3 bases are TGTGCCAGCAGCTTCCCATCCTCGGGGGGTAGCGGAAACACCGGGGAGCTGTTTTTT. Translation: CASSFPSSGGSGNTGELFF.

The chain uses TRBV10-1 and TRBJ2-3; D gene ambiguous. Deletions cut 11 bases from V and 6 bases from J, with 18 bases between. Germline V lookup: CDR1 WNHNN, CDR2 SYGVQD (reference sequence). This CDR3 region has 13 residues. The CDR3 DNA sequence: TGCGCCCGCTATTTGGGTCCCGGGGATACGCAGTATTTT. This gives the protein CARYLGPGDTQYF.

The CDR3 is CASSQELGTGTYNSPLHF. In nucleotides, the CDR3 is TGCGCCAGCAGCCAAGAACTAGGGACAGGGACGTATAATTCACCCCTCCACTTT. This chain connects TRBV4-3 to TRBJ1-6; 9 bases line up with TRBD1. J lost 4 bases, V lost 0 bases, and 7 bases had no gene match. Germline-derived CDR1 and CDR2 are LGHNA and YSLEER. The CDR3 spans 18 residues.

CDR3 DNA: TGTGCCTGGAGTCTCCTGGGGACAGCTAATCAGCCCCAGCATTTT. It encodes CAWSLLGTANQPQHF. This chain links TRBV30 with TRBJ1-5, with 7 bases identical to TRBD1. CDR3 length: 15 residues. In germline, CDR1 is GTSNPN, CDR2 SVGIG (reference sequence). Trimming took 2 bases from V and 4 from J; bases not matched to a gene: 8. Full variable domain (outside the CDR3, taken from reference TRBV30 and TRBJ1-5): SQTIHQWPATLVQPVGSPLSLECTVEGTSNPNLYWYRQAAGRGLQLLFYSVGIGQISSEVPQNLSASRPQDRQFILSSKKLLLSDSGFYLCAWSLLGTANQPQHFGDGTRLSIL.

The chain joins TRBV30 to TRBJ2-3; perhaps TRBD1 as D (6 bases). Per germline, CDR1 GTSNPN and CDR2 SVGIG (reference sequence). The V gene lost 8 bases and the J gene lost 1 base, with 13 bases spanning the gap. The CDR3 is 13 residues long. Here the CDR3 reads CALATGRTDTQYF. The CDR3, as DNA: TGTGCCCTCGCGACAGGTCGCACAGATACGCAGTATTTT.

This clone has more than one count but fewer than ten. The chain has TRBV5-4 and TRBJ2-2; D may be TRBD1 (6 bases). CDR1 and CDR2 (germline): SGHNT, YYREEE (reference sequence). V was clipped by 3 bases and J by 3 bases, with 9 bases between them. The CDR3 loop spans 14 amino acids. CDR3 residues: CASSYDRHTGELFF. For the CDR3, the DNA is TGTGCCAGCAGCTATGACAGGCACACCGGGGAGCTGTTTTTT.

CDR3 coding DNA: TGTGCCAGCAGCTTACCTCCCCCGGCGGGAGATGACACCGGGGAGCTGTTTTTT. Translating it yields CASSLPPPAGDDTGELFF. The chain couples TRBV7-3 to TRBJ2-2; the match to TRBD2 covers 7 bases. V lost 2 bases to trimming and J lost 3 bases; unmatched junction nucleotides: 12. The CDR3 length is 18 residues. Germline CDR1 and CDR2: SGHTA and FQGTGA.

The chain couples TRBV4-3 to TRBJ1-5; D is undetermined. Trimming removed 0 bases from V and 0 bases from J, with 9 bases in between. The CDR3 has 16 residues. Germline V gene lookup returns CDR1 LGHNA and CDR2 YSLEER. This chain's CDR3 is CASSQDHQNSNQPQHF. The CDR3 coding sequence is TGCGCCAGCAGCCAAGATCACCAGAATAGCAATCAGCCCCAGCATTTT.

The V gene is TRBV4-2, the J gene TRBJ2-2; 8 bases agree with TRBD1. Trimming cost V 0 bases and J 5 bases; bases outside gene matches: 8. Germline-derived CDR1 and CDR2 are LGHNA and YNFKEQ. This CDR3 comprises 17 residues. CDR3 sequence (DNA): TGTGCCAGCAGCCAAGATCAGGACAGGGTTAAGACCGGGGAGCTGTTTTTT. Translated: CASSQDQDRVKTGELFF.

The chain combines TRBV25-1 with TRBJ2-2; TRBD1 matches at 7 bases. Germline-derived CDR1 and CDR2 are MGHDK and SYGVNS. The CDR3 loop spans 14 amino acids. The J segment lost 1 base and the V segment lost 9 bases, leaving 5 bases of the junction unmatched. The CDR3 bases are TGTGCCAGTACTGACAGGGTGAACACCGGGGAGCTGTTTTTT. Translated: CASTDRVNTGELFF.

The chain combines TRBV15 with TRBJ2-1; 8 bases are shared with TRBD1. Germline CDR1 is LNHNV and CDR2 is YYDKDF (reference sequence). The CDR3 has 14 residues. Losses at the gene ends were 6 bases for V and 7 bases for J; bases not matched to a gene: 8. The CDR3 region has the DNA TGTGCCACCAGACGTACAGGGGGTAGGAATGAGCAGTTCTTC. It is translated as CATRRTGGRNEQFF.

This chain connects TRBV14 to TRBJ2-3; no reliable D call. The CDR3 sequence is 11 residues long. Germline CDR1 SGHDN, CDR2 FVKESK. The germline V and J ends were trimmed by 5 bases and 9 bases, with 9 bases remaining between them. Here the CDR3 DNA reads TGTGCCAGCAGCGGTTGGCAAACGCAGTATTTT. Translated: CASSGWQTQYF.

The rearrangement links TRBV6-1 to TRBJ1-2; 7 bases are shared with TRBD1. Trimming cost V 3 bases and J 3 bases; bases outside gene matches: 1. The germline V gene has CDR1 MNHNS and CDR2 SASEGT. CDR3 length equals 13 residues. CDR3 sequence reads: CASSDTGDYGYTF. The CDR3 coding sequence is TGTGCCAGCAGTGACACAGGGGACTATGGCTACACCTTC.

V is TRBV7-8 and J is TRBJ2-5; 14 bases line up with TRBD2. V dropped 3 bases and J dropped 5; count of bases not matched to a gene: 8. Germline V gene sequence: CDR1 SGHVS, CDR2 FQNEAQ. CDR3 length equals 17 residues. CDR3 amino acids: CASSLTSGRVLFETQYF. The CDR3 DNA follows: TGTGCCAGCAGCTTGACTAGCGGGAGGGTGTTGTTTGAGACCCAGTACTTC.

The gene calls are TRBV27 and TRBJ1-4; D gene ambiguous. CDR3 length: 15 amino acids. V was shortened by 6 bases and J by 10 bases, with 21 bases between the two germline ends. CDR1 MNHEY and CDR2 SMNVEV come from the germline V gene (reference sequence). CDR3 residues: CASRVGFEVAGKLFF. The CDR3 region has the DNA TGTGCCAGCAGAGTGGGTTTTGAGGTTGCTGGAAAACTGTTTTTT.

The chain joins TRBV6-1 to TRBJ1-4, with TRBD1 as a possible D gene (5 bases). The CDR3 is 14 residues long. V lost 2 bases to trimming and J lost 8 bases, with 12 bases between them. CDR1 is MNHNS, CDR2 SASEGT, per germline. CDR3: CASSELAGWEKLFF. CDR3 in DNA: TGTGCCAGCAGTGAACTGGCAGGGTGGGAAAAACTGTTTTTT.

DNA for the CDR3: TGTGCCAGCAGTGAAACTAACCGAGGTAATGAGCAGTTCTTC. The encoded protein is CASSETNRGNEQFF. The rearrangement links TRBV25-1 to TRBJ2-1; D ambiguous. V was clipped by 2 bases and J by 7 bases, with 12 bases between them. CDR1 is MGHDK and CDR2 is SYGVNS in the germline V gene. The CDR3 is made up of 14 amino acids. The variable domain in full, completed from reference TRBV25-1 and TRBJ2-1, reads EADIYQTPRYLVIGTGKKITLECSQTMGHDKMYWYQQDPGMELHLIHYSYGVNSTEKGDLSSESTVSRIRTEHFPLTLESARPSHTSQYLCASSETNRGNEQFFGPGTRLTVL.

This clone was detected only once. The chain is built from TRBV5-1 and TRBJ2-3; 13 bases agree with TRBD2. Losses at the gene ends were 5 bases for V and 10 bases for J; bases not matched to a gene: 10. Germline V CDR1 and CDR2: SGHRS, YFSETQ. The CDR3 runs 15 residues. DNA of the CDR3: TGCGCCAGCAGGGTGGGACTAGCGGGGCCGGTTCCGCAGTATTTT. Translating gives CASRVGLAGPVPQYF.

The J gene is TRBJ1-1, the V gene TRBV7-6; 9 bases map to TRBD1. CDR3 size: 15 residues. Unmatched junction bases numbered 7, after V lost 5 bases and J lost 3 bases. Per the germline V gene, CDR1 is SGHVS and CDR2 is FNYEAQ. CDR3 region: CASSAPDRGDTEAFF. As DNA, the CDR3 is TGTGCCAGCAGCGCCCCGGACAGGGGAGACACTGAAGCTTTCTTT. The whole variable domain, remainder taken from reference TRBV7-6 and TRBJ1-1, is GAGVSQSPRYKVTKRGQDVALRCDPISGHVSLYWYRQALGQGPEFLTYFNYEAQQDKSGLPNDRFSAERPEGSISTLTIQRTEQRDSAMYRCASSAPDRGDTEAFFGQGTRLTVV.